Below are 25 T cell receptor beta chains sequenced from a single sample in a study of blood T cell repertoires in COVID-19. Assay: immunoSEQ multiplex PCR; the TCRdb copy retains only in-frame clones and omits some. The table lists approximately 170,000 clones, roughly 81% of them singletons. The specimen sequenced was peripheral blood. The receptors come from a man aged 40-49 years who had recovered from COVID-19.

The chain combines TRBV7-4 with TRBJ2-7; TRBD2 aligns across 13 bases. The CDR3 sequence is 18 residues long. Losses at the gene ends were 5 bases for V and 4 bases for J; bases not matched to a gene: 14. Germline assignment: CDR1 SGHVT and CDR2 SQSDAQ. The CDR3 bases are TGTGCCAGCAGCCCTCGACTAGCGGGGGGTGCCTTGGGTTACGAGCAGTACTTC. Protein product: CASSPRLAGGALGYEQYF.

The chain carries TRBV19 and TRBJ2-3, with TRBD2 as a possible D gene (6 bases). The CDR3 runs to 16 residues. CDR1 is LNHDA and CDR2 is SQIVND in the germline V gene (reference sequence). V was shortened by 6 bases and J by 4 bases, with 20 bases between the two germline ends. CDR3 bases: TGTGCCAGTAGGGACGGCGAGACCGGAGGGTCAGATACGCAGTATTTT. Protein sequence: CASRDGETGGSDTQYF.

V usage is TRBV4-2 and J usage is TRBJ2-2; 8 positions match TRBD2. This CDR3 contains 15 residues. CDR1 is LGHNA and CDR2 is YNFKEQ in the germline V gene. Trimming took 3 bases from V and 5 from J; bases not matched to a gene: 5. The CDR3 loop reads CASSHKREITGELFF. CDR3 DNA sequence: TGTGCCAGCAGCCATAAGCGGGAGATAACCGGGGAGCTGTTTTTT.

This clone has at least ten counts. The V call is TRBV6-2 or TRBV6-3, the J call TRBJ1-5; D perhaps matches TRBD1 (5 bases). The CDR3 is 13 residues long. The germline V and J ends were trimmed by 0 bases and 7 bases, with 7 bases remaining between them. From germline, CDR1 is MNHEY and CDR2 SVGEGT. The CDR3: CASSYSGEQPQHF. CDR3 coding DNA: TGTGCCAGCAGTTACTCAGGGGAACAGCCCCAGCATTTT.

The chain's CDR3 is CASASGQDYGYTF. The CDR3 DNA follows: TGTGCCAGCGCCTCGGGACAGGACTATGGCTACACCTTC. The rearrangement links TRBV27 to TRBJ1-2; 8 nucleotides agree with TRBD1. This CDR3 comprises 13 residues. Unmatched junction bases numbered 5, after V lost 8 bases and J lost 3 bases. Looked up from germline, CDR1 is MNHEY and CDR2 is SMNVEV (reference sequence).

This clone was recorded only once. This sequence joins TRBV7-8 and TRBJ2-5; 7 nucleotides agree with TRBD2. In germline, CDR1 is SGHVS, CDR2 FQNEAQ. The trim removed 3 bases at V and 5 bases at J, leaving 6 bases unmatched. This CDR3 region has 14 residues. The chain's CDR3 is CASSLTSLRETQYF. CDR3 coding DNA: TGTGCCAGCAGCTTGACTAGCTTGCGGGAGACCCAGTACTTC.

The chain uses TRBV24-1 and TRBJ1-6; D gene unclear. The germline V gene has CDR1 KGHDR and CDR2 SFDVKD. CDR3 length: 13 amino acids. V was cut by 5 bases and J by 7 bases, with 8 bases left in between. The CDR3 region has the DNA TGTGCCACCAGTGCGGGTATCAATTCACCCCTCCACTTT. This encodes CATSAGINSPLHF.

The rearrangement uses TRBV6-2 or TRBV6-3 and TRBJ1-2; 7 positions match TRBD1. This CDR3 contains 13 residues. CDR1 is MNHEY and CDR2 is SVGEGT in the germline V gene. The junction had 4 bases not matched to a gene; V was cut back by 5 bases and J by 4 bases. CDR3 amino acids: CASSADRIYGYTF. DNA for the CDR3: TGTGCCAGCAGTGCGGACAGGATCTATGGCTACACCTTC.

The table lists this clone with a count of one. V is TRBV28 and J is TRBJ2-3, with 11 bases lining up with TRBD2. Germline trimming cut 9 bases from V and 6 bases from J; bases unmatched to any gene: 8. The germline V gene has CDR1 MDHEN and CDR2 SYDVKM. The CDR3 extends over 14 amino acids. The CDR3 sequence: CASKTSGEGDTQYF. The CDR3 bases are TGTGCCAGTAAGACTAGCGGGGAGGGGGATACGCAGTATTTT.

This clone was recorded only once. This chain's CDR3 is CASRSQGTGANVLTF. In DNA, the CDR3 is TGTGCCAGCAGGTCACAGGGTACTGGGGCCAACGTCCTGACTTTC. V usage is TRBV27 and J usage is TRBJ2-6, with a weak D call TRBD1 (6 bases). Germline CDR1 MNHEY, CDR2 SMNVEV (reference sequence). Deletions cut 6 bases from V and 2 bases from J, with 11 bases between. The CDR3 is made up of 15 amino acids.

The chain has TRBV18 and TRBJ2-2, with a tentative D call TRBD1 (6 bases). This CDR3 spans 13 amino acids. Germline V lookup: CDR1 KGHSH, CDR2 LQKENI. Trimming cost V 4 bases and J 10 bases, with 13 bases left between them. CDR3 amino acids: CASSLGTFEELFF. CDR3 nucleotides: TGTGCCAGCTCACTTGGGACATTCGAGGAGCTGTTTTTT.

CDR3 residues: CASSQVGSRGRGTEAFF. CDR3 sequence (DNA): TGCGCCAGCAGCCAAGTTGGGTCAAGGGGGCGAGGAACTGAAGCTTTCTTT. J is TRBJ1-1 and V is TRBV4-3, with 7 positions matching TRBD1. CDR3 length: 17 residues. Trimming at V came to 1 base and at J to 5 bases, leaving 13 bases not matched to a gene. Germline values: CDR1 LGHNA, CDR2 YSLEER.

The CDR3 spells CASSSTGLVGQPQHF. The CDR3, as DNA: TGTGCCAGCAGCTCTACAGGGTTGGTCGGCCAGCCCCAGCATTTT. The chain joins TRBV11-2 to TRBJ1-5, with D perhaps matching TRBD1 (6 bases). V was cut by 4 bases and J by 7 bases, with 17 bases left in between. Germline loops: CDR1 SGHAT, CDR2 FQNNGV. This CDR3 is built from 15 residues.

This clone has only a few counts. This chain uses TRBV7-2 with TRBJ2-3, with 14 bases aligning to TRBD2. The junction had 8 bases not matched to a gene; V was cut back by 6 bases and J by 9 bases. The CDR3 has 15 amino acids. Germline CDR1 and CDR2: SGHTA and FQGNSA. The CDR3 nucleotides are TGTGCCAGCAGACTTCCGGGACTAGCGGGGGCAACGCAGTATTTT. Translation gives CASRLPGLAGATQYF.

The V and J genes are TRBV14 and TRBJ2-1, with 10 bases that match TRBD2. This CDR3 contains 15 residues. Germline loops: CDR1 SGHDN, CDR2 FVKESK. With 3 bases clipped from V and 8 bases from J, the junction kept 7 bases outside the gene matches. The DNA for the CDR3 is TGTGCCAGCAGCCACCTAGCGGGAGTTCTCGATGAGCAGTTCTTC. Protein sequence: CASSHLAGVLDEQFF.

This chain joins TRBV12-3 or TRBV12-4 and TRBJ1-2, with D possibly TRBD1 on 5 matching bases. The CDR3 runs to 12 residues. Deletions cut 3 bases from V and 4 bases from J, with 6 bases between. The CDR3 bases are TGTGCCAGCAGTTTGGACACCTATGGCTACACCTTC. It is translated as CASSLDTYGYTF.

The rearrangement joins TRBV5-4 to TRBJ1-1, with TRBD1 matching 8 bases. The germline V gene encodes CDR1 SGHNT and CDR2 YYREEE (reference sequence). The V gene end was trimmed by 4 bases and the J gene end by 2 bases; junction bases not matched to a gene: 7. This CDR3 spans 15 amino acids. CDR3: CASSRGQETNTEAFF. CDR3 DNA sequence: TGTGCCAGCAGCCGGGGACAGGAAACTAACACTGAAGCTTTCTTT.

The V call is TRBV5-1, the J call TRBJ2-5; 10 positions agree with TRBD2. V lost 0 bases and J lost 9; bases outside the gene matches: 2. The CDR3 runs to 13 residues. Germline V lookup: CDR1 SGHRS, CDR2 YFSETQ. The CDR3 protein is CASSLEGLAAQYF. CDR3 nucleotides: TGCGCCAGCAGCTTGGAAGGACTAGCGGCCCAGTACTTC.

The V and J genes are TRBV5-4 and TRBJ1-3, with D hard to call. The CDR3 spans 15 residues. V gave up 3 bases and J gave up 4 bases, with 14 bases separating them. Germline V gene lookup returns CDR1 SGHNT and CDR2 YYREEE (reference sequence). The CDR3 nucleotides read TGTGCCAGCAGCTACGGGGTCTCCTCCGGAAACACCATATATTTT. Its translation: CASSYGVSSGNTIYF.

The chain employs TRBV28 and TRBJ2-7; 7 bases align to TRBD2. CDR1 and CDR2 (germline): MDHEN, SYDVKM. The J segment lost 2 bases and the V segment lost 6 bases, leaving 7 bases of the junction unmatched. CDR3 length: 14 amino acids. CDR3: CASRAGTPPYEQYF. CDR3 sequence (DNA): TGTGCCAGCAGAGCGGGGACCCCTCCCTACGAGCAGTACTTC.

The chain links TRBV2 to TRBJ2-5; D may be TRBD2 (5 bases). Germline V gene sequence: CDR1 SNHLY, CDR2 FYNNEI. The CDR3 totals 12 residues. V was trimmed by 2 bases and J by 5 bases, leaving 6 bases between them. As DNA, the CDR3 is TGTGCCAGCAGTGAACTAGCTGAGACCCAGTACTTC. It codes for CASSELAETQYF. Combining the CDR3 with reference TRBV2 and TRBJ2-5 gives the whole variable domain EPEVTQTPSHQVTQMGQEVILRCVPISNHLYFYWYRQILGQKVEFLVSFYNNEISEKSEIFDDQFSVERPDGSNFTLKIRSTKLEDSAMYFCASSELAETQYFGPGTRLLVL.

On this clone: Its ends do not fully match the called genes, so a read error is possible. At the DNA level, this CDR3 is encoded by other sequences in the same sample as well. The chain recombines TRBV7-2 with TRBJ1-6; D call uncertain. The CDR3 has 15 residues. Germline-derived CDR1 and CDR2 are SGHTA and FQGNSA. The CDR3 DNA follows: TGTGCCAGCAGCCCCCCGTACCGCAGTAATTCACCCCTTCACTTT. Its protein is CASSPPYRSNSPLHF.

The rearrangement links TRBV7-3 to TRBJ1-1; possibly TRBD1 for D (6 bases). CDR1 and CDR2 from the germline V gene are SGHTA and FQGTGA. This CDR3 has 15 amino acids. The germline V and J ends were trimmed by 0 bases and 0 bases, with 8 bases remaining between them. The CDR3: CASSLTGGMNTEAFF. DNA of the CDR3: TGTGCCAGCAGCTTAACAGGGGGAATGAACACTGAAGCTTTCTTT.

V usage is TRBV20-1 and J usage is TRBJ2-2; TRBD1 aligns across 9 bases. The CDR3 contains 17 residues. The J segment lost 3 bases and the V segment lost 3 bases, leaving 11 bases of the junction unmatched. CDR1 DFQATT and CDR2 SNEGSKA come from the germline V gene (reference sequence). CDR3 DNA sequence: TGCAGTGCTAGTAGTAGAATAAGGGACAGGGACACCGGGGAGCTGTTTTTT. It codes for CSASSRIRDRDTGELFF.

The chain carries TRBV27 and TRBJ1-3, with D possibly TRBD1 on 5 matching bases. CDR1 is MNHEY and CDR2 is SMNVEV in the germline V gene (reference sequence). The ends were cut back, 2 bases at V and 2 bases at J, with 10 bases in the middle. This CDR3 spans 15 amino acids. CDR3: CASSLTGGPGNTIYF. In DNA, the CDR3 is TGTGCCAGCAGTTTAACAGGCGGACCTGGAAACACCATATATTTT.